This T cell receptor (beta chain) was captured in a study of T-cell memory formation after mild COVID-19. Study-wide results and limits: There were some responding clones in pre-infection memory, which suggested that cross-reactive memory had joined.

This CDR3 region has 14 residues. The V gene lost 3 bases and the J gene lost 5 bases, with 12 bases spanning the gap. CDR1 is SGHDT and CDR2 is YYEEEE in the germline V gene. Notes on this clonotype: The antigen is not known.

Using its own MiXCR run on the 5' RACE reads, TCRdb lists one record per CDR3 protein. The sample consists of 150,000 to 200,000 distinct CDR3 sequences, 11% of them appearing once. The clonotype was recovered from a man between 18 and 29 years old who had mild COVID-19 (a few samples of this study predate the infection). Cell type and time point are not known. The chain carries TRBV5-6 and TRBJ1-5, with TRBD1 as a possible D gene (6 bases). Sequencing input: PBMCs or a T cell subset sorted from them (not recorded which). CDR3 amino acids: CASSSGQSYQPQHF. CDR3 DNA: TGTGCCAGCAGCTCCGGACAGAGTTATCAGCCCCAGCATTTT.